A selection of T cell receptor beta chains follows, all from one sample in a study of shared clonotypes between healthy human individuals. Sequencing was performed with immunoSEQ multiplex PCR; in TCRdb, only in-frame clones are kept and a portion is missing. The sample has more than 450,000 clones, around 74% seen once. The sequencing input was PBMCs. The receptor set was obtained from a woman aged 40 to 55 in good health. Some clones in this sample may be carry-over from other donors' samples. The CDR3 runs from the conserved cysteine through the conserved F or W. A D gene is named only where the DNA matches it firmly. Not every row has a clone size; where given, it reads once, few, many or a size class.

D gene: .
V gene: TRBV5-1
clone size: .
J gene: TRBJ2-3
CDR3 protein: CASSPGFLSDTQYF
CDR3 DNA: TGCGCCAGCAGCCCGGGGTTCCTCTCAGATACGCAGTATTTT

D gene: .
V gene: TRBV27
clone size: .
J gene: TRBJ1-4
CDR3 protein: CASSSPGGDEKLFF
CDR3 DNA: TGTGCCAGCAGTTCCCCGGGAGGGGATGAAAAACTGTTTTTT

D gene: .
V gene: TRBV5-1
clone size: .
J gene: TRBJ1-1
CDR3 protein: CASSPGGLGNTEAFF
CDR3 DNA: TGCGCCAGCAGCCCGGGGGGCCTGGGGAACACTGAAGCTTTCTTT

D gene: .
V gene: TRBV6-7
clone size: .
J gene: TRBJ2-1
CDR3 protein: CASSYSGVGRESNEQFF
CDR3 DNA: TGTGCCAGCAGTTACTCGGGCGTTGGCCGAGAATCCAATGAGCAGTTCTTC

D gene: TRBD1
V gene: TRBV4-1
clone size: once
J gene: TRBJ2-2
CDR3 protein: CASSHLRDRETGELFF
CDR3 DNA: TGCGCCAGCAGCCATCTCCGGGACAGGGAAACCGGGGAGCTGTTTTTT

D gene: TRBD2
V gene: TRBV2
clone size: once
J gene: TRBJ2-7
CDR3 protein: CASSDRTSVTYEQYF
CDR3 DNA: TGTGCCAGCAGCGACCGGACTAGCGTAACCTACGAGCAGTACTTC

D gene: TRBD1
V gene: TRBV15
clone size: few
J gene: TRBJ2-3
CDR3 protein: CATSRGRTGGSDTQYF
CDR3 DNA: TGTGCCACCAGCAGAGGCAGGACAGGGGGTTCGGATACGCAGTATTTT

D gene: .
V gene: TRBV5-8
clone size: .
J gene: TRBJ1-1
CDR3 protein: CASSLSGGPGTEAFF
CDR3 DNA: TGTGCCAGCAGCTTGTCTGGCGGGCCTGGTACTGAAGCTTTCTTT

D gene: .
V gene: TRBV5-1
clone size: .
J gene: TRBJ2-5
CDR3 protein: CASSLGPLATETQYF
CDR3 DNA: TGCGCCAGCAGCTTGGGTCCTCTAGCGACGGAGACCCAGTACTTC

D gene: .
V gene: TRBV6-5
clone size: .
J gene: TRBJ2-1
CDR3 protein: CASRLGGPNNEQFF
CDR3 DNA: TGTGCCAGCAGACTCGGAGGGCCCAACAATGAGCAGTTCTTC

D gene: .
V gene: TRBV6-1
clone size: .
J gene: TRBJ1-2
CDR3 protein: CASSDSRGGNYGYTF
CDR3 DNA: TGTGCCAGCAGTGACTCCAGGGGTGGAAACTATGGCTACACCTTC

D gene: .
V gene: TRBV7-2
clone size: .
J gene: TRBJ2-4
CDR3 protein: CASKGPGEVIQYF
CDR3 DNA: TGTGCCTCCAAGGGTCCGGGAGAGGTCATTCAGTACTTC

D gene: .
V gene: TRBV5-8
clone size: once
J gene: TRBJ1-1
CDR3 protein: CASSIGQWNTEAFF
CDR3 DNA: TGTGCCAGCAGCATAGGACAATGGAACACTGAAGCTTTCTTT

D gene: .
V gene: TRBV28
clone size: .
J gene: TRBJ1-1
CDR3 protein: CASSSGRGGMNTEAFF
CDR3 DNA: TGTGCCAGCAGTTCCGGCCGGGGCGGAATGAACACTGAAGCTTTCTTT

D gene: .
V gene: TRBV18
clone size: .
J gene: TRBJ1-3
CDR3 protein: CASSPPTGSGNTIYF
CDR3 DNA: TGTGCCAGCTCACCCCCGACAGGCTCTGGAAACACCATATATTTT

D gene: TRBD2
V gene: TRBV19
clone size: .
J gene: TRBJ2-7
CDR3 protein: CASSIQAGGGHEQYF
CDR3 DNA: TGTGCCAGTAGTATCCAAGCGGGAGGGGGTCACGAGCAGTACTTC

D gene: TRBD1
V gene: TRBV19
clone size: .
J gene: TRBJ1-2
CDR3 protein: CASSATGTGGLGYTF
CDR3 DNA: TGTGCCAGTAGTGCTACCGGGACAGGGGGCCTTGGCTACACCTTC

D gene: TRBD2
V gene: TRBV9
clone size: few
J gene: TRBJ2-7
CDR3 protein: CASSPSGSYSYEQYF
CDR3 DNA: TGTGCCAGCAGCCCAAGCGGGAGTTACTCCTACGAGCAGTACTTC

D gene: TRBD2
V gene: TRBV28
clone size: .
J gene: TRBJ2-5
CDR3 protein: CASRRERRETQYF
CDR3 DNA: TGTGCCAGCAGGCGGGAGAGGCGAGAGACCCAGTACTTC

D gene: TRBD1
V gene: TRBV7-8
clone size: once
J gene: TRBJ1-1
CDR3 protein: CASSSDRDTEAFF
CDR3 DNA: TGTGCCAGCAGCTCAGACAGGGACACTGAAGCTTTCTTT

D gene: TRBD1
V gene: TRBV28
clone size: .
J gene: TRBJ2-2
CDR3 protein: CASSFSVGTAITGELFF
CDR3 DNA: TGTGCCAGCAGTTTTTCGGTCGGGACAGCAATCACCGGGGAGCTGTTTTTT

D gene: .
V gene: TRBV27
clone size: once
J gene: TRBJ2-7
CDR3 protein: CASSFGARSYEQYF
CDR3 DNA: TGTGCCAGCAGTTTCGGGGCCCGCTCCTACGAGCAGTACTTC

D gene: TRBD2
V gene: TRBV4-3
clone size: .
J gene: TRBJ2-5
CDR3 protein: CASSQDLRGGGKETQYF
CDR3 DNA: TGCGCCAGCAGCCAAGATTTACGGGGCGGGGGGAAAGAGACCCAGTACTTC

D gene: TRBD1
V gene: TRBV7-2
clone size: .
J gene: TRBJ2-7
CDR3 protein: CASSQGQGHFYEQYF
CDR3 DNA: TGTGCCAGCAGCCAGGGACAGGGGCACTTCTACGAGCAGTACTTC

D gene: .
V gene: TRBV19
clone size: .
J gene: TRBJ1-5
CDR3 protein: CASSIAGNQPQHF
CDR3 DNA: TGTGCCAGTAGTATAGCCGGAAATCAGCCCCAGCATTTT

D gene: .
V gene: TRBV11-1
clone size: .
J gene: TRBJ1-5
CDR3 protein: CASSLEGGQPQHF
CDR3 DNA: TGTGCCAGCAGCTTGGAGGGAGGCCAGCCCCAGCATTTT

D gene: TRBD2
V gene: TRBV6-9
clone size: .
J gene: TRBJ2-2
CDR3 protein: CASSYPPRLASTNTGELFF
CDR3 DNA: TGTGCCAGCAGTTATCCCCCAAGACTAGCATCAACGAACACCGGGGAGCTGTTTTTT

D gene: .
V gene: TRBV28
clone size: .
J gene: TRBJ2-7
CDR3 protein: CASSLISYEQYF
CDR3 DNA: TGTGCCAGCAGTTTGATATCCTACGAGCAGTACTTC

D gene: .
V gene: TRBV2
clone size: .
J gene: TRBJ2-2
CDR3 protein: CASSEGTGGPNTGELFF
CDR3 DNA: TGTGCCAGCAGTGAAGGAACGGGGGGCCCGAACACCGGGGAGCTGTTTTTT

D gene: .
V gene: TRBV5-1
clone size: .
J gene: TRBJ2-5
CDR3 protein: CASSLPGKETQYF
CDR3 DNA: TGCGCCAGCAGCTTACCTGGGAAAGAGACCCAGTACTTC

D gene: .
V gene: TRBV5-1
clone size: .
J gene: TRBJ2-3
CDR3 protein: CASSLAGNTDTQYF
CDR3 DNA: TGCGCCAGCAGCTTGGCAGGAAACACAGATACGCAGTATTTT

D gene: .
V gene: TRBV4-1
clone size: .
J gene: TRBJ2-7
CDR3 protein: CASSPYATARQGSSYEQYF
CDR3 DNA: TGCGCCAGCAGCCCTTATGCGACAGCTAGGCAGGGTTCCTCCTACGAGCAGTACTTC

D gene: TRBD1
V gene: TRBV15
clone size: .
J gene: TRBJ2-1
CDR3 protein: CATSPGGSNNEQFF
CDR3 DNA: TGTGCCACCAGCCCAGGGGGCTCTAACAATGAGCAGTTCTTC

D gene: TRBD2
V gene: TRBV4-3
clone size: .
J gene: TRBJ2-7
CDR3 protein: CASSLERELTYEQYF
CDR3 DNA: TGCGCCAGCAGCCTAGAGCGGGAGTTAACCTACGAGCAGTACTTC

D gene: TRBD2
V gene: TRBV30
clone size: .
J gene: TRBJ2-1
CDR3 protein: CAWIRPGLGNNEQFF
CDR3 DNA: TGTGCCTGGATTCGACCGGGACTAGGGAACAATGAGCAGTTCTTC

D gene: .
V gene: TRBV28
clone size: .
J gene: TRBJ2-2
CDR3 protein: CASSPLRDLGGELFF
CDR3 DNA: TGTGCCAGCAGTCCTCTCCGGGACCTAGGGGGGGAGCTGTTTTTT

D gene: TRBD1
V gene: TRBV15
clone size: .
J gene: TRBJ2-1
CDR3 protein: CATSRPSGTGANEQFF
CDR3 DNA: TGTGCCACCAGCAGACCGTCCGGGACAGGGGCCAATGAGCAGTTCTTC

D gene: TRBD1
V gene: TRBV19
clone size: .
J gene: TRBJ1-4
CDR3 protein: CASRPGGLVEKLFF
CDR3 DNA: TGTGCCAGTAGACCAGGGGGTCTGGTTGAAAAACTGTTTTTT

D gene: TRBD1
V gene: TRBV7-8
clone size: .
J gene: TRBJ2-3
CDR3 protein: CASSVGWGWDSQTSTDTQYF
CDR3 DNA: TGTGCCAGCAGCGTTGGCTGGGGTTGGGACAGTCAAACTAGCACAGATACGCAGTATTTT

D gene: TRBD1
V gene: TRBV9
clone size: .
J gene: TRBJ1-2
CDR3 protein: CAGAQGAHDYGYTF
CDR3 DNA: TGTGCCGGAGCCCAGGGGGCGCATGACTATGGCTACACCTTC

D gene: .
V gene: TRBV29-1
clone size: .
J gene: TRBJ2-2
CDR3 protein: CSAAETGELFF
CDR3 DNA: TGCAGCGCCGCTGAGACCGGGGAGCTGTTTTTT

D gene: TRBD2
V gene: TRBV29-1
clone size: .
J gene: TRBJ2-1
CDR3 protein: CSVSTGLAGGPGNEQFF
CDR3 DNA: TGCAGCGTTTCTACTGGGTTGGCGGGAGGCCCTGGGAATGAGCAGTTCTTC

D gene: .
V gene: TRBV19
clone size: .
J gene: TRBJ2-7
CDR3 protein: CASSAKRTEPYEQYF
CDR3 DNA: TGTGCCAGTTCCGCGAAAAGGACTGAGCCCTACGAGCAGTACTTC

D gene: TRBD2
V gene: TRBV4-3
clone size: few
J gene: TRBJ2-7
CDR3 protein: CASSLYLPTSGGGYEQYF
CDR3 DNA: TGCGCCAGCAGCCTCTACCTGCCGACTAGCGGTGGGGGCTACGAGCAGTACTTC